This TCR beta chain comes out of a study of radiotherapy plus CTLA-4 blockade in lung cancer. The wider study: Objective responses emerged in roughly 20% of patients, and about 30% attained disease control. Study findings and constraints: Reported findings show early blood T cell clone dynamics, with interferon-beta, best predicted response. In blood, tumor-derived TCR clones expanded after radiotherapy plus ipilimumab.

V gave up 4 bases and J gave up 8 bases; unmatched junction bases: 6. CDR1 and CDR2 from the germline V gene are PRHDT and FYEKMQ (reference sequence). This CDR3 has 16 residues. It was focal radiation plus CTLA-4 blockade with ipilimumab that patients with chemo-refractory metastatic non-small-cell lung cancer received. As regards this clone: Its antigen is not identified.

Repertoires were generated with immunoSEQ multiplex PCR, while TCRdb's copy carries only in-frame clones and drops some. Of approximately 76,000 clones detected, around 79% appear once; the ten largest clones hold less than 4%. The material sequenced was peripheral blood, taken from a patient treated with radiotherapy plus ipilimumab. The rearrangement links TRBV13 to TRBJ2-1, with 15 bases identical to TRBD2. This sequence originates from a human donor with non-small cell lung cancer who had a partial response to radiotherapy plus ipilimumab. Some clones in this sample may be carry-over from other donors' samples. This chain's CDR3 is CASSSWTSGRAYEQFF. The CDR3 DNA follows: TGTGCCAGCAGCTCGTGGACTAGCGGGAGGGCGTATGAGCAGTTCTTC.